Listed below are T cell receptor beta chains from one sample, sequenced in a study of identifying expanded T cells in peripheral blood. The method was immunoSEQ multiplex PCR; TCRdb's version includes in-frame clones alone and lacks a portion of them. The data hold under 100,000 clones, with around 90% observed a single time. Sequenced sample: blood. These receptors originate from a person aged 18-70 years in good health. The CDR3 runs from the conserved cysteine through the conserved F or W. The D gene is left open where the match is weak. Where a row states a size, it is once, few, many or the class of an expanded clone; other rows omit it.

NA	TRBD1	TRBV6-6	TRBJ1-5	CASSPPGQNNQPQHF	TGTGCCAGCAGTCCCCCGGGACAGAACAATCAGCCCCAGCATTTT
few	TRBD1	TRBV6-5	TRBJ1-6	CASSDSTGDNSPLHF	TGTGCCAGCAGTGACTCGACAGGGGATAATTCACCCCTCCACTTT
NA	NA	TRBV6-1	TRBJ1-2	CASSVDRDTINYGYTF	TGTGCCAGCAGTGTAGACCGGGACACAATTAACTATGGCTACACCTTC
NA	TRBD2	TRBV6-1	TRBJ2-1	CAIQSAGVLNEQFF	TGTGCCATCCAATCAGCGGGAGTTCTGAATGAGCAGTTCTTC
few	NA	TRBV7-2	TRBJ1-5	CASSAPAGSAQHF	TGTGCCAGCAGCGCGCCAGCGGGGTCGGCCCAGCATTTT
NA	NA	TRBV9	TRBJ2-5	CASSVGSKGWGRESETQYF	TGTGCCAGCAGCGTAGGGTCTAAGGGATGGGGAAGGGAGTCGGAGACCCAGTACTTC
NA	NA	TRBV18	TRBJ2-1	CASSPRPDSYNEQFF	TGTGCCAGCTCACCACGACCGGACTCCTACAATGAGCAGTTCTTC
NA	TRBD2	TRBV11-2	TRBJ2-3	CASSSRPSGTHTDTQYF	TGTGCCAGCAGCTCACGGCCTAGCGGGACCCACACAGATACGCAGTATTTT
NA	TRBD1	TRBV7-9	TRBJ2-7	CASSQSNRDRGNFYEQYF	TGTGCCAGCAGTCAATCCAACCGGGACAGGGGAAATTTTTACGAGCAGTACTTC
NA	NA	TRBV5-6	TRBJ2-3	CASSLTQGSTYTQYF	TGTGCCAGCAGCTTGACGCAGGGAAGCACATATACGCAGTATTTT
once	NA	TRBV7-3	TRBJ2-1	CASSSSGTGHYNEQFF	TGTGCCAGCAGCTCGTCCGGGACGGGGCACTACAATGAGCAGTTCTTC
NA	TRBD2	TRBV4-1	TRBJ2-1	CASSYEGTSNNEQFF	TGCGCCAGCAGCTACGAGGGGACTAGCAACAATGAGCAGTTCTTC
once	NA	TRBV6-6	TRBJ1-2	CASSRQTVRTNYGYTF	TGTGCCAGCAGTAGACAGACCGTTAGAACTAACTATGGCTACACCTTC
NA	NA	TRBV19	TRBJ2-2	CASLKGSGTGELFF	TGTGCCAGTCTTAAGGGCTCGGGGACCGGGGAGCTGTTTTTT
NA	NA	TRBV5-5	TRBJ1-4	CASSLWEKLFF	TGTGCCAGCAGCTTGTGGGAAAAACTGTTTTTT
NA	TRBD1	TRBV6-1	TRBJ1-5	CASRYRGHQPQHF	TGTGCCAGCAGGTACAGGGGGCACCAGCCCCAGCATTTT
NA	TRBD2	TRBV11-1	TRBJ2-6	CASRPTSGGASGANVLTF	TGTGCCAGCAGGCCGACTAGCGGGGGGGCTTCTGGGGCCAACGTCCTGACTTTC
once	NA	TRBV5-1	TRBJ2-1	CASSLTGSSYNEQFF	TGCGCCAGCAGCTTGACCGGGAGCTCCTACAATGAGCAGTTCTTC
NA	NA	TRBV18	TRBJ1-1	CASSQDSVRTEAFF	TGTGCCAGCTCACAGGACAGCGTTCGGACTGAAGCTTTCTTT
NA	NA	TRBV6-5	TRBJ1-1	CASSYSTRGRDTEAFF	TGTGCCAGCAGTTACTCGACCAGGGGCCGGGACACTGAAGCTTTCTTT
NA	NA	TRBV11-2	TRBJ2-5	CASSLAFAKETQYF	TGTGCCAGCAGCTTAGCCTTCGCCAAAGAGACCCAGTACTTC
NA	TRBD2	TRBV4-3	TRBJ2-5	CASSRTSGRPEGETQYF	TGCGCCAGCAGCCGGACTAGCGGGAGGCCAGAGGGAGAGACCCAGTACTTC
NA	NA	TRBV21-1	TRBJ2-7	CASSKVTGGPYEQYF	TGTGCCAGCAGCAAAGTCACGGGAGGGCCCTACGAGCAGTACTTC
NA	TRBD1	TRBV7-2	TRBJ2-3	CASSLRTGEDTQYF	TGTGCCAGCAGCTTGCGAACAGGGGAGGATACGCAGTATTTT
NA	TRBD1	TRBV5-4	TRBJ2-7	CASSQETGGNDEQYF	TGTGCCAGCAGCCAAGAGACAGGGGGTAACGACGAGCAGTACTTC
NA	TRBD1	TRBV30	TRBJ1-2	CAWSPGTGSVGYTF	TGTGCCTGGAGTCCTGGGACAGGGTCGGTTGGCTACACCTTC
once	NA	TRBV10-3	TRBJ1-1	CAISESRGMVMNTEAFF	TGTGCCATCAGTGAGTCGAGGGGAATGGTAATGAACACTGAAGCTTTCTTT
NA	TRBD1	TRBV5-6	TRBJ2-4	CASSLATGENIQYF	TGTGCCAGCAGCTTGGCAACAGGGGAAAACATTCAGTACTTC
NA	TRBD2	TRBV7-6	TRBJ2-5	CASSKLAGVGETQYF	TGTGCCAGCAGCAAACTAGCGGGAGTTGGTGAGACCCAGTACTTC
NA	NA	TRBV6-5	TRBJ2-3	CASSYVSTDTQYF	TGTGCCAGCAGTTACGTGAGCACAGATACGCAGTATTTT